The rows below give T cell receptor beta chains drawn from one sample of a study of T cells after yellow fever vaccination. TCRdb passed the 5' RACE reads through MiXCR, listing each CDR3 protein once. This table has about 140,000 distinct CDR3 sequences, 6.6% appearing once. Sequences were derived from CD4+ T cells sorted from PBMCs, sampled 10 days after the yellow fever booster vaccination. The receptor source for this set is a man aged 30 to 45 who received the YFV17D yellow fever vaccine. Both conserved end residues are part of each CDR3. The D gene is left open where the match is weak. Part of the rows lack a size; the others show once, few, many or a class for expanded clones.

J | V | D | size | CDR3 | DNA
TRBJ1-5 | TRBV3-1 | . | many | CAAGGGAGQPQHF | TGTGCCGCCGGTGGGGGGGCAGGGCAGCCCCAGCATTTT
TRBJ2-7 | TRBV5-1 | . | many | CASSLAGRGPYEQYF | TGCGCCAGCAGCTTGGCCGGCAGGGGCCCCTACGAGCAGTACTTC
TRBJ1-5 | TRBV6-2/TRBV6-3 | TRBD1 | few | CASSRTGGAHQPQHF | TGTGCCAGCAGTAGGACAGGGGGCGCGCATCAGCCCCAGCATTTT
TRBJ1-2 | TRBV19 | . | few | CASSMLGTGAVYGYTF | TGTGCCAGTAGTATGCTGGGGACTGGAGCAGTCTATGGCTACACCTTC
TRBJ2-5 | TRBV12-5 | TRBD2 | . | CASGRDLSGGTQYF | TGTGCTAGTGGACGGGACTTATCGGGGGGGACCCAGTACTTC
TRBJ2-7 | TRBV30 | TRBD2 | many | CAWSGTSGSSYEQYF | TGTGCCTGGAGTGGAACTAGCGGGAGCTCCTACGAGCAGTACTTC
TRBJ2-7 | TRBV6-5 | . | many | CASSDSLNVGEQYF | TGTGCCAGCAGTGACTCACTGAACGTGGGCGAGCAGTACTTC
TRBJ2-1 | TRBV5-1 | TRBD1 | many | CASSWTGGNEQFF | TGCGCCAGCAGCTGGACAGGGGGGAATGAGCAGTTCTTC
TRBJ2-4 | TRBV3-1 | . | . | CASSQDGTWGRGPMWIQYF | TGTGCCAGCAGCCAAGACGGGACATGGGGCCGGGGCCCGATGTGGATTCAGTACTTC
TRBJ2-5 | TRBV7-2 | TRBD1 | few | CASSLQGGQGFETQYF | TGTGCCAGCAGCCTCCAGGGCGGACAGGGTTTCGAGACCCAGTACTTC
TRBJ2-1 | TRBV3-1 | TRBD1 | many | CASSTPGQGWNEQFF | TGTGCCAGCAGCACCCCGGGACAGGGGTGGAATGAGCAGTTCTTC
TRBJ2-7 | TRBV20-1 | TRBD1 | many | CSAPTGVKYYEQYF | TGCAGTGCTCCGACAGGGGTTAAGTACTACGAGCAGTACTTC
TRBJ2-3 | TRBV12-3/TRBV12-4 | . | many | CASSPGFPSSTDTQYF | TGTGCCAGCAGTCCGGGTTTCCCAAGTAGCACAGATACGCAGTATTTT
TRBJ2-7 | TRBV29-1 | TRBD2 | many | CSVTRAAREFDEQYF | TGCAGCGTTACCCGGGCGGCGCGGGAGTTCGACGAGCAGTACTTC
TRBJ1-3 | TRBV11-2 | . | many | CASTQTGLPGNTIYF | TGTGCCAGCACCCAAACGGGGCTCCCTGGAAACACCATATATTTT
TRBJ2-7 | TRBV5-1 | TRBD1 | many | CASSPGTGAWEQYF | TGCGCCAGCAGCCCCGGGACAGGGGCGTGGGAGCAGTACTTC
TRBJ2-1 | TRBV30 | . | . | CAWSLTGGSRRNEQFF | TGTGCCTGGAGTCTCACGGGGGGCTCCAGGAGGAATGAGCAGTTCTTC
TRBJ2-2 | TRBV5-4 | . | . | CASSLGGRLNTGELFF | TGTGCCAGCAGCTTGGGTGGCAGACTGAACACCGGGGAGCTGTTTTTT
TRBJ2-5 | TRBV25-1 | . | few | CASSPIANEETQYF | TGTGCCAGCAGTCCAATAGCCAATGAAGAGACCCAGTACTTC
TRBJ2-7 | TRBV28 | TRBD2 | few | CASRAGVSYEQYF | TGTGCCAGCAGGGCGGGGGTCTCCTACGAGCAGTACTTC
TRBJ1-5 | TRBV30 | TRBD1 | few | CAWSRDRGGQPQHF | TGTGCCTGGAGCCGGGACAGGGGCGGGCAGCCCCAGCATTTT
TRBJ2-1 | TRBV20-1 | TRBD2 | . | CCAPGPRTSGAYNEQFF | TGCTGCGCTCCGGGACCGAGGACTAGCGGGGCCTACAATGAGCAGTTCTTC
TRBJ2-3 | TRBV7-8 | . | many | CASSLRANTQYF | TGTGCCAGCAGCTTACGGGCTAATACGCAGTATTTT
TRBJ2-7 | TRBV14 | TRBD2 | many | CASSIVAGGSYEQYF | TGTGCCAGCAGCATCGTAGCGGGAGGTTCCTACGAGCAGTACTTC
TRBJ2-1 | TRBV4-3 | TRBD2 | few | CASSQVLAGGTEQFF | TGCGCCAGCAGCCAAGTACTAGCGGGAGGTACTGAGCAGTTCTTC
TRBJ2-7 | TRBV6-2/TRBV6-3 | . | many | CASSYTGREQYF | TGTGCCAGCAGTTACACGGGACGCGAGCAGTACTTC
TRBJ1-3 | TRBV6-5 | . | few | CASRGGVDELYGNTIYF | TGTGCCAGCAGGGGTGGGGTCGACGAACTTTATGGAAACACCATATATTTT
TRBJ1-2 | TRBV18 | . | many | CASSPPLEQRNYGYTF | TGTGCCAGCTCACCACCGTTGGAACAACGAAACTATGGCTACACCTTC
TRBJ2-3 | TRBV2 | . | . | CASSDTYTQYF | TGTGCCAGCAGCGATACGTATACGCAGTATTTT
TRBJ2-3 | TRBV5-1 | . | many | CASSLWVTTDTQYF | TGCGCCAGCAGCTTATGGGTTACGACAGATACGCAGTATTTT
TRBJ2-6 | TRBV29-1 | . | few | CSVAGPTSGANVLTF | TGCAGCGTTGCGGGGCCGACCTCTGGGGCCAACGTCCTGACTTTC
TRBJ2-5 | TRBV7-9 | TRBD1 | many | CASSSTGVQETQYF | TGTGCCAGCAGCTCGACAGGGGTCCAAGAGACCCAGTACTTC
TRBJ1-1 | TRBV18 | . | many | CASSPPGGQNLNTEAFF | TGTGCCAGCTCACCACCGGGGGGGCAGAACCTGAACACTGAAGCTTTCTTT
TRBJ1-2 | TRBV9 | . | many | CASTSPGGHGYTF | TGTGCCAGCACCTCTCCGGGGGGGCATGGCTACACCTTC
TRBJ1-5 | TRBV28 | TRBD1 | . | CASSLSQGAINQPQHF | TGTGCCAGCAGTTTAAGCCAGGGGGCAATCAATCAGCCCCAGCATTTT
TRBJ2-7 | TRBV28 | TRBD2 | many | CASSGMGLAGGLYEQYF | TGTGCCAGCAGCGGAATGGGACTAGCGGGAGGGCTCTACGAGCAGTACTTC
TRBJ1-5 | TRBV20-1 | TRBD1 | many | CSARRDRGLTEDNQPQHF | TGCAGTGCTAGAAGGGACAGGGGTTTGACGGAAGACAATCAGCCCCAGCATTTT
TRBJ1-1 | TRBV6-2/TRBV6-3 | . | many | CASSYSIVNTEAFF | TGTGCCAGCAGTTACTCGATAGTGAACACTGAAGCTTTCTTT
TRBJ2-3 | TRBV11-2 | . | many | CASSFHGGTDTQYF | TGTGCCAGCAGCTTTCACGGCGGCACAGATACGCAGTATTTT
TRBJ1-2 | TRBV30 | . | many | CAWRWRNYGYTF | TGTGCCTGGAGGTGGAGAAACTATGGCTACACCTTC
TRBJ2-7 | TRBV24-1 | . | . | CATSDPVGSYEQYF | TGTGCCACCAGTGATCCCGTCGGCTCCTACGAGCAGTACTTC
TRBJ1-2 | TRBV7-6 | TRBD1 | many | CASSPPDRGFYGYTF | TGTGCCAGCAGCCCCCCGGACAGGGGATTCTATGGCTACACCTTC
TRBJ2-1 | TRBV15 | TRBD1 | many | CATSRGQGALYNEQFF | TGTGCCACCAGCAGAGGACAGGGGGCCCTCTACAATGAGCAGTTCTTC
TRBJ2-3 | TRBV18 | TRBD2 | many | CASSPIAGDTDTQYF | TGTGCCAGCTCACCAATTGCGGGAGACACAGATACGCAGTATTTT
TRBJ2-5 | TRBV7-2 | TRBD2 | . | CASSLLAGGGKETQYF | TGTGCCAGCAGCCTACTAGCGGGAGGGGGTAAAGAGACCCAGTACTTC
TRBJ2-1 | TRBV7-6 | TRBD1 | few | CASSPGGLGVYNEQFF | TGTGCCAGCAGCCCAGGGGGTCTGGGGGTATACAATGAGCAGTTCTTC
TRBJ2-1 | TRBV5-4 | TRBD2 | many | CASSSLYAGGASEEQFF | TGTGCCAGCAGCTCATTATACGCGGGAGGGGCCTCAGAGGAGCAGTTCTTC
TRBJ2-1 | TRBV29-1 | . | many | CSERAAGEQFF | TGCAGCGAGAGGGCCGCGGGTGAGCAGTTCTTC
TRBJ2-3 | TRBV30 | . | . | CASGEVTQYF | TGTGCCTCGGGGGAGGTGACGCAGTATTTT
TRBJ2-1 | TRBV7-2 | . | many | CASSLELATNEQFF | TGTGCCAGCAGCTTAGAGCTAGCGACAAATGAGCAGTTCTTC
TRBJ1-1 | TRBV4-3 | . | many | CASSQDPPNTEAFF | TGCGCCAGCAGCCAAGATCCCCCGAACACTGAAGCTTTCTTT
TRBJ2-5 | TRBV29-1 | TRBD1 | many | CSVPGQGPWETQYF | TGCAGCGTTCCGGGACAGGGCCCGTGGGAGACCCAGTACTTC
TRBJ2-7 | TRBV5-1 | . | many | CASSPASSASYEQYF | TGCGCCAGCAGCCCGGCGTCTAGCGCTTCCTACGAGCAGTACTTC
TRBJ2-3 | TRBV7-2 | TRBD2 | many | CASSLGGSLRVQYF | TGTGCCAGCAGCTTGGGCGGGAGCTTGAGAGTGCAGTATTTT
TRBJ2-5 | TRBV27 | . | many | CASRLSGEQETQYF | TGTGCCAGCAGGCTGTCAGGGGAGCAAGAGACCCAGTACTTC